The 13 T cell receptor beta chains below were found in one sample sequenced in a study of CD4 and CD8 cells across lung adenocarcinoma regions. TCRdb used MiXCR to reprocess the PCR reads, holding one entry per CDR3 protein. The table has 5,500 to 6,500 distinct CDR3 sequences, roughly 45% seen once. Sequenced: CD8+ T cells from the margin of a lung tumor. The receptors were sampled from a male donor with lung adenocarcinoma. The CD4 and CD8 labels of this study may be unreliable.

The chain combines TRBV20-1 with TRBJ2-1; D not resolved. V was trimmed by 2 bases and J by 0 bases, leaving 8 bases between them. The CDR3 covers 14 residues. CDR1 is DFQATT, CDR2 SNEGSKA, per germline (reference sequence). The CDR3: CSARRPDSYNEQFF. The CDR3 DNA reads TGCAGTGCTAGACGTCCCGACTCCTACAATGAGCAGTTCTTC.

This chain joins TRBV11-2 and TRBJ2-3; 7 bases match TRBD2. The trim removed 3 bases at V and 11 bases at J, leaving 14 bases unmatched. The germline CDR1 and CDR2 sequences are SGHAT and FQNNGV. CDR3 length: 15 residues. CDR3: CASSLGLADKDMQYF. In DNA form, the CDR3 reads TGTGCCAGCAGCTTGGGCCTAGCGGACAAAGACATGCAGTATTTT.

The chain employs TRBV10-3 and TRBJ2-1; the match to TRBD2 covers 7 bases. This CDR3 spans 15 amino acids. The J segment lost 2 bases and the V segment lost 4 bases, leaving 5 bases of the junction unmatched. CDR1 and CDR2 (germline): ENHRY, SYGVKD. The CDR3 DNA is TGTGCCATCAGTGGGTACAGCGGGACCTACAATGAGCAGTTCTTC. Translation: CAISGYSGTYNEQFF.

As concerns this clonotype: Because the CDR3 is missing its conserved closing phenylalanine or tryptophan, this is likely a read error. It is unclear where the CDR3 begins or ends on the DNA, so no DNA is shown, and the CDR3 is as TCRdb lists it. V usage is TRBV6-1 and J usage is TRBJ2-5; the D segment call TRBD2 is taken from the table without a DNA check. 17 amino acids form the CDR3, both terminal residues included. In germline, CDR1 is MNHNS, CDR2 SASEGT. CDR3 protein: CASSGPHGRGVGETQFS.

The table lists this clonotype with many counts. A read error is possible here, since a much larger clone lies one base away. The chain has TRBV7-2 and TRBJ2-1; TRBD1 aligns across 7 bases. The DNA end is more similar to TRBJ2-7, so the J call may be wrong. This CDR3 is built from 16 residues. Germline loops: CDR1 SGHTA, CDR2 FQGNSA. The CDR3 here is CASSADRDPSYNEQYF. The CDR3 DNA sequence: TGTGCCAGCAGCGCAGACAGGGATCCCTCCTACAATGAGCAGTACTTC.

This clonotype was counted once. Compared with germline, one end of the junction differs, possibly owing to a read error. The V gene is TRBV6-1, the J gene TRBJ2-5, with D perhaps matching TRBD1 (6 bases). In germline, CDR1 is MNHNS, CDR2 SASEGT. The CDR3 extends over 13 amino acids. CDR3 DNA: TGTGCCAGCGGGGGCCGTGACCAAGAGACCCAGTACTTT. Translating gives CASGGRDQETQYF.

This clonotype appeared many times. The chain couples TRBV7-3 to TRBJ2-5; TRBD1 agrees at 7 bases. The CDR3 covers 14 residues. The junction had 5 bases not matched to a gene; V was cut back by 3 bases and J by 4 bases. Looked up from germline, CDR1 is SGHTA and CDR2 is FQGTGA. CDR3 nucleotide sequence: TGTGCCAGCAGCTTGACAGGGTTGGGAGAGACCCAGTACTTC. It is translated as CASSLTGLGETQYF.

This sequence joins TRBV12-3 or TRBV12-4 and TRBJ2-1; D is ambiguous. The J call may be faulty, since TRBJ2-5 better matches the DNA end. This CDR3 has 13 residues. In nucleotides, the CDR3 is TGTGCCAGCAGTTTAGCGGGCTCAGAGACCCAGTACTTC. This encodes CASSLAGSETQYF.

J is TRBJ1-5 and V is TRBV7-2; no clear D gene. This CDR3 contains 14 residues. The germline gives CDR1 SGHTA, CDR2 FQGNSA. The V gene lost 1 base and the J gene lost 0 bases, with 4 bases spanning the gap. CDR3 nucleotide sequence: TGTGCCAGCAGCTTAGGGTATAGCAATCAGCCCCAGCATTTT. Translation: CASSLGYSNQPQHF.

This chain joins TRBV10-2 and TRBJ2-6; perhaps TRBD1 as D (6 bases). V lost 8 bases to trimming and J lost 0 bases, with 14 bases between them. CDR3 length: 16 residues. Germline values: CDR1 WSHSY, CDR2 SAAADI. The CDR3 spells CASGSTGSSGANVLTF. The CDR3 DNA sequence: TGCGCCAGCGGGTCTACAGGGTCCTCTGGGGCCAACGTCCTGACTTTC.

J is TRBJ1-1 and V is TRBV10-3; D unresolved. This CDR3 comprises 14 residues. V was clipped by 1 base and J by 4 bases, with 10 bases between them. Germline-derived CDR1 and CDR2 are ENHRY and SYGVKD. CDR3 amino acids: CAISELAGSTEAFF. The CDR3 region has the DNA TGTGCCATCAGTGAGTTGGCGGGGTCCACTGAAGCTTTCTTT.

Of note for this clonotype: The junction and the germline gene differ at one end; a read error may be behind it. This chain connects TRBV6-8 to TRBJ2-3, with D perhaps being TRBD1 or TRBD2 (6 bases each). Germline CDR1 reads MNHGY; CDR2 reads SAAAGT. The CDR3 extends over 14 amino acids. The CDR3 reads CAGKGGSNTDTQYF. Written as DNA, the CDR3 is TGTGCCGGCAAGGGGGGCTCGAACACAGACACGCAGTATTTC.

Of note for this clonotype: Compared with germline, one end of the junction differs, possibly owing to a read error. The chain recombines TRBV10-1 with TRBJ2-4, with a weak D call TRBD1 (5 bases). CDR1 is WNHNN and CDR2 is SYGVQD in the germline V gene (reference sequence). This CDR3 comprises 14 residues. The CDR3 DNA reads as TGCGCCAGCACAGGGCTGGCAGCCAAAGACACTCAGTATTTC. This sequence encodes CASTGLAAKDTQYF.